The present T cell receptor beta chain was sequenced within a study of Ad26.COV2.S vaccination and SARS-CoV-2 variants. The study's findings and limits: Vaccine recipients had higher spike-specific TCR breadth than placebo recipients.

Germline CDR1 SGHTS, CDR2 YDEGEE. The CDR3 loop spans 13 amino acids. V gave up 9 bases and J gave up 3 bases, with 10 bases separating them. About this clone itself: Its antigen is as yet unknown.

Sample treatment: some 20 received Ad26.COV2.S at low or high dose, single or two shots; about 5 received placebo; per-sample allocation not given. Collection of samples fell on day 63 after the first vaccine or placebo injection. Using immunoSEQ multiplex PCR, the repertoire was profiled, and TCRdb retains in-frame clones only, with some absent. The sample includes roughly 270,000 clones, 80% to 90% seen only once; the top ten take around 3.5%. The sequence derives from a person aged 18 to 59 who received the Ad26.COV2.S COVID-19 vaccine or a placebo. V gene TRBV5-8 combines with J gene TRBJ1-6; the D is unclear. The source material was peripheral blood, sampled in a trial of Ad26.COV2.S vaccine versus placebo. DNA of the CDR3: TGTGCCACCACGCCAGGCTATAATTCACCCCTCCACTTT. Translated: CATTPGYNSPLHF.